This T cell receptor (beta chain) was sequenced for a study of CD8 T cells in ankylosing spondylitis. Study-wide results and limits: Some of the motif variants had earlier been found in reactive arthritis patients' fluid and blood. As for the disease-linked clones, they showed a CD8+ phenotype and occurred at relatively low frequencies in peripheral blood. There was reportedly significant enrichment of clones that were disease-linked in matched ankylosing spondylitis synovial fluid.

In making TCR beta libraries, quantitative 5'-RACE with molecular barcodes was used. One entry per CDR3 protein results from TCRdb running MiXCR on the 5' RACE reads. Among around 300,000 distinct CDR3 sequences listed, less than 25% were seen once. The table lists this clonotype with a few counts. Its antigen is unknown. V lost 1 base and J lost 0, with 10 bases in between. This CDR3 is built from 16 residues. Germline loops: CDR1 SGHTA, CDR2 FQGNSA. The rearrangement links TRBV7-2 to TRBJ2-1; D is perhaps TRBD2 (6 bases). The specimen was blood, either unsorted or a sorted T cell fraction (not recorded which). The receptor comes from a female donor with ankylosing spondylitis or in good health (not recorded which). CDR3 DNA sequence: TGTGCCAGCAGCTTAGTCGGGGGATTCTCCTACAATGAGCAGTTCTTC. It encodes CASSLVGGFSYNEQFF.